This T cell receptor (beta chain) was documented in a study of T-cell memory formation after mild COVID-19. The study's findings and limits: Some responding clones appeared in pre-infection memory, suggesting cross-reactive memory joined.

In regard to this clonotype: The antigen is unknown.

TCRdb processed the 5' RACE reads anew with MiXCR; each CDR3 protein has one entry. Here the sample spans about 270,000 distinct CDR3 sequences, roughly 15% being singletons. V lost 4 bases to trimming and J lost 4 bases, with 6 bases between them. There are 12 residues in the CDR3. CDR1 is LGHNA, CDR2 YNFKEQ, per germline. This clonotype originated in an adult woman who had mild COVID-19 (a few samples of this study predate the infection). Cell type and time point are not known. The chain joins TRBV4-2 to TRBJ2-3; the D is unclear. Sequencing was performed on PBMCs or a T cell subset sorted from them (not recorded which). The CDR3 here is CASSRRPDTQYF. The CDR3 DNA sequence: TGTGCCAGCAGCCGCCGGCCAGATACGCAGTATTTT.